Listed here are 5 T cell receptor beta chains from one sample, sequenced in a study of CD8 T cells in ankylosing spondylitis. The study's findings and limits: A TCR beta motif of fewer than ten highly homologous variants seemed to mark ankylosing spondylitis blood.

No antigen is known for these receptors. TCRdb reanalysed the 5' RACE reads using MiXCR and keeps one entry per CDR3 protein. The sample carries some 800,000 distinct CDR3 sequences, roughly 12% recorded once. Input material: blood, either unsorted or a sorted T cell fraction (not recorded which). The receptors stem from a male donor with ankylosing spondylitis.

This clonotype showed up just a few times. This sequence joins TRBV20-1 and TRBJ2-5; the D is unclear. This CDR3 spans 14 amino acids. Per the germline V gene, CDR1 is DFQATT and CDR2 is SNEGSKA (reference sequence). Trimming left V 6 bases short and J 5 bases short, with 19 bases between. CDR3 amino acids: CSALTGLQAETQYF. The CDR3 DNA reads TGCAGTGCCCTGACCGGGCTTCAGGCGGAGACCCAGTACTTC.

CDR3 bases: TGCGCCAGCACTCCCGATACAGGGTTCGGAGAAAAACTGTTTTTT. Translating gives CASTPDTGFGEKLFF. This chain connects TRBV5-1 to TRBJ1-4; maybe TRBD1 (6 bases). CDR1 is SGHRS and CDR2 is YFSETQ in the germline V gene. V dropped 6 bases and J dropped 8 bases, with 20 bases sitting between them. The CDR3 loop spans 15 amino acids.

V and J are TRBV27 and TRBJ1-5; D is ambiguous. The CDR3 runs to 15 residues. V gave up 0 bases and J gave up 0 bases, with 6 bases separating them. Germline V gene lookup returns CDR1 MNHEY and CDR2 SMNVEV (reference sequence). CDR3 protein: CASSLSVYSNQPQHF. The DNA of the CDR3 is TGTGCCAGCAGTTTATCGGTCTATAGCAATCAGCCCCAGCATTTT.

The chain uses TRBV28 and TRBJ2-3, with TRBD2 matching over 8 bases. Trimming at V came to 3 bases and at J to 5 bases, leaving 7 bases not matched to a gene. Germline-derived CDR1 and CDR2 are MDHEN and SYDVKM. This CDR3 comprises 15 residues. CDR3 in DNA: TGTGCCAGCAGTTTTCTCGCGGGAGGCAGAGATACGCAGTATTTT. This gives the protein CASSFLAGGRDTQYF.

This chain joins TRBV3-1 and TRBJ1-1, with a tentative D call TRBD1 (5 bases). Trimming removed 1 base from V and 6 bases from J, with 9 bases in between. The CDR3 has 13 amino acids. CDR1 is LGHDT and CDR2 is YNNKEL in the germline V gene (reference sequence). The chain's CDR3 is CASSQAGRAEAFF. CDR3 nucleotides: TGTGCCAGCAGCCAAGCAGGCAGGGCTGAAGCTTTCTTT.